This T cell receptor beta chain was sequenced during a study of blood T cells in healthy people across ages. This CDR3 has 14 amino acids. Germline V gives CDR1 MNHEY, CDR2 SVGAGI. V was shortened by 5 bases and J by 2 bases, with 12 bases between the two germline ends. A remark on this clonotype: The antigen is undetermined.

Primed by a sample-barcoded 5' primer and a J-beta primer mix, a second PCR proceeded for about 6 to 12 cycles. TCRdb reanalysed the 5' RACE reads using MiXCR and keeps one entry per CDR3 protein. The sample yields around 1.5 million distinct CDR3 sequences, almost 35% seen once. Study-level points and caveats: TCR beta diversity tracked closely with naive T cell percentage.

This sequence originates from a young woman in good health. The V and J genes are TRBV6-5 and TRBJ1-2; D gene unclear. Sequenced: blood. As DNA, the CDR3 is TGTGCCAGCAGTCCCACCGGGCAAAACTATGGCTACACCTTC. It encodes CASSPTGQNYGYTF.